The clone carrying this TCR beta chain has a handful of counts. The antigen is not known. This sample stems from a study of blood T cells in healthy people across ages. A J-beta primer mix and a sample-barcoded 5' primer were used in a second PCR of about 7 to 12 cycles. TCRdb re-derived calls from the 5' RACE reads in MiXCR, one entry per CDR3 protein. The sample holds about 290,000 distinct CDR3 sequences, 25% to 30% seen once. The length of the CDR3 is 15 residues. The germline V gene has CDR1 LNHNV and CDR2 YYDKDF (reference sequence). V dropped 6 bases and J dropped 0; count of bases not matched to a gene: 4. General study findings and limits: Getting older went along with TCR beta diversity per million T cells dropping roughly linearly. Fewer expanded clones and more diversity marked long-lived versus aged donors.

All donors came from Russia, were Caucasian and healthy, and spanned ages roughly 6 to 100. The clonotype comes from a woman in her seventies in good health. Sample: blood. The chain couples TRBV15 to TRBJ2-2; 7 nucleotides match TRBD1. The CDR3 loop reads CATRRDSANTGELFF. The CDR3 nucleotides read TGTGCCACCAGAAGGGACAGCGCGAACACCGGGGAGCTGTTTTTT.